Detailed here is one T cell receptor (beta chain). The antigen is unknown. The sample originates from a study of cytomegalovirus exposure and HLA in healthy donors. Germline V gene lookup returns CDR1 MNHNS and CDR2 SASEGT. Trimming pared 7 bases from V and 0 bases from J, leaving 11 bases between. CDR3 size: 14 residues. Study-level results: Reports showed the classifier diagnosing cytomegalovirus status with high specificity and sensitivity.

Assay: immunoSEQ multiplex PCR; the TCRdb copy retains only in-frame clones and omits some. Of 100,000 to 150,000 clones listed, 75% to 90% were seen once; the top ten hold about 1.2%. This chain links TRBV6-1 with TRBJ2-3, with D hard to call. This clonotype originated in a woman aged 18-29 years in good health and CMV-seronegative. Sequencing input: PBMCs. CDR3 in DNA: TGTGCCAGCACCCGACTGGCTAGCACAGATACGCAGTATTTT. Translation: CASTRLASTDTQYF.